This TCR beta chain was identified in a study of identical twins. TCRdb called the 5' RACE reads again in MiXCR, with one record for every CDR3 protein. The table includes 600,000 to 700,000 distinct CDR3 sequences, 21% detected once. The CDR3 consists of 12 residues. Germline lookup yields CDR1 LGHNA and CDR2 YSLEER. Trimming left V 8 bases short and J 9 bases short, with 16 bases between. The sample was also linked to a second study, of T cells expressing NK-cell markers. According to that study: The contribution of dominant NKG2C+ clonotypes to CD8+ T cells in more than five donors was roughly 1.0-7.0%.

V gene TRBV4-3 combines with J gene TRBJ2-5; D tentatively reads TRBD1 or TRBD2 (5 bases each). The sequenced sample consisted of PBMCs. This clonotype was obtained from a woman younger than 35 in good health. The CDR3 loop reads CASLGPDGAQYF. CDR3 DNA: TGCGCCAGCTTGGGACCGGACGGGGCCCAGTACTTC.